The present entry profiles one TCR beta chain with its context. The data stem from a study of patients and donors after allogeneic stem cell transplantation. Via MiXCR, TCRdb re-called the RT-PCR reads, giving one row per CDR3 protein. The profile covers 800,000 to 1,000,000 distinct CDR3 sequences, with about a sixth appearing a single time and around 6% taken by the ten largest. Germline CDR1 reads PRHDT; CDR2 reads FYEKMQ (reference sequence). V lost 7 bases, J lost 2 bases, and 12 bases lay in between. This CDR3 region has 13 residues. V usage is TRBV13 and J usage is TRBJ2-7; D remains unclear. The sequencing input was blood, either unsorted or a sorted T cell fraction (not recorded which). The TCR originated in a human donor who was either an allogeneic HSCT recipient or a stem cell or donor lymphocyte infusion donor (not recorded which). It is not recorded whose cells these are; they may come from a transplant donor. CDR3 bases: TGTGCCAGCACCAGACTGCGAACCTACGAGCAGTACTTC. It specifies CASTRLRTYEQYF.